This T cell receptor beta chain was recorded in a study of graft-versus-host responses after intestinal transplantation. Overall study context: For around 3 years after anti-thymocyte globulin induction, all recipients took tacrolimus and steroids. Study-wide results and caveats: Patients with graft-donor T cell macrochimerism had high graft-versus-host to host-versus-graft clonal ratios in allografts.

The table came from immunoSEQ multiplex PCR; TCRdb's copy has only in-frame clones and leaves some out. The table includes some 12,000 clones, around 83% detected once. The V gene end was trimmed by 6 bases and the J gene end by 4 bases; junction bases not matched to a gene: 6. CDR1 is SEHNR, CDR2 FQNEAQ, per germline (reference sequence). The CDR3 length is 14 residues. This clone was seen a handful of times. The antigen is undetermined. The input for sequencing was PBMCs, taken approximately 19 weeks after transplant. This chain joins TRBV7-9 and TRBJ2-7, with 10 bases that match TRBD1. This clonotype originated in a human patient who received an intestinal transplant, so some T cells may come from the graft donor. CDR3 coding DNA: TGTGCCAGCAGTTCGGGACAGGGGTTGTACGAGCAGTACTTC. As protein: CASSSGQGLYEQYF.